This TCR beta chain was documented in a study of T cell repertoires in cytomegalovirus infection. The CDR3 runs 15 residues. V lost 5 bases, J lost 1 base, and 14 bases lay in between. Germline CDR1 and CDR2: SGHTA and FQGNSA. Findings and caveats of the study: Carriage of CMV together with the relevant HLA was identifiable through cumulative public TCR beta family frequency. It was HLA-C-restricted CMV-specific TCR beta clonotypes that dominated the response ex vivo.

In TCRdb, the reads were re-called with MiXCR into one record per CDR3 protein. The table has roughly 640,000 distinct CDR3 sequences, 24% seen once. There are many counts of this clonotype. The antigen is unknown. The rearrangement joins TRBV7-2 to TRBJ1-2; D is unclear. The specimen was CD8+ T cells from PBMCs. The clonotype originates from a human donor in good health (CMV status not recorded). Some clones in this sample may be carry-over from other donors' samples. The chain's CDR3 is CASSQPPQYNYGYTF. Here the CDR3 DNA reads TGTGCCAGCAGCCAACCCCCACAGTATAACTATGGCTACACCTTC.